This T cell receptor beta chain was identified during a study of blood T cell repertoires in COVID-19. Overall study: Acute and convalescent COVID-19 specimens originated in the United States, Italy and Spain. T cells, B-cell-depleted T cells, or PBMCs supplied cDNA or gDNA.

Assay used: immunoSEQ multiplex PCR; TCRdb lists only in-frame clones, some missing. The table records 88,000 or so clones, around 86% of them present only once. V lost 4 bases and J 7 bases, leaving 19 bases between the germline ends. Germline V gene data show CDR1 as MNHEY and CDR2 as SVGAGI. This CDR3 comprises 16 residues. Specimen: peripheral blood. The chain employs TRBV6-5 and TRBJ1-4; D gene uncertain. The clonotype comes from a human donor in a cohort sampled during active COVID-19. The CDR3 loop reads CASSSGGAGPREKLFF. CDR3 coding DNA: TGTGCCAGCAGTTCCGGTGGAGCCGGCCCTCGTGAAAAACTGTTTTTT.